This passage covers 29 T cell receptor beta chains from one sample sequenced in a study of T cell responses to AZD1222 COVID-19 vaccine. Data came from immunoSEQ multiplex PCR; TCRdb stores just in-frame clones and leaves some out. The table lists approximately 160,000 clones, around 92% of them singletons. The sequenced sample was peripheral blood, obtained 28 days after the second AZD1222 dose. The receptors come from an adult who received the AZD1222 COVID-19 vaccine.

This clone was seen a single time. The chain employs TRBV5-6 and TRBJ2-2; D is undetermined. The V gene's germline CDR1 is SGHDT and CDR2 YYEEEE. V dropped 4 bases and J dropped 6 bases, with 16 bases sitting between them. This CDR3 has 15 amino acids. CDR3 in DNA: TGTGCCAGCAGCCCCGCCATTTGGGCGCCCGGGGAGCTGTTTTTT. It encodes CASSPAIWAPGELFF. The complete variable domain, with remaining parts taken from reference TRBV5-6 and TRBJ2-2, reads DAGVTQSPTHLIKTRGQQVTLRCSPKSGHDTVSWYQQALGQGPQFIFQYYEEEERQRGNFPDRFSGHQFPNYSSELNVNALLLGDSALYLCASSPAIWAPGELFFGEGSRLTVL.

V gene TRBV6-5 combines with J gene TRBJ1-1; tentatively, D is TRBD1 (6 bases). Trimming left V 9 bases short and J 2 bases short, with 13 bases between. Looked up from germline, CDR1 is MNHEY and CDR2 is SVGAGI. This CDR3 has 13 amino acids. The chain's CDR3 is CASQYRDNTEAFF. In nucleotides, the CDR3 is TGTGCCAGTCAATACAGGGATAACACTGAAGCTTTCTTT.

The chain is built from TRBV6-5 and TRBJ2-3; a weak D match, TRBD2 (5 bases). Trimming took off 5 bases at V and 4 bases at J, with 13 bases between the two ends. The CDR3 spans 14 residues. Germline V gene data show CDR1 as MNHEY and CDR2 as SVGAGI. The CDR3: CASSQRRTADTQYF. The CDR3 DNA is TGTGCCAGCAGTCAACGGAGGACCGCAGATACGCAGTATTTT.

The rearrangement uses TRBV7-8 and TRBJ1-3; D is ambiguous. The germline V and J ends were trimmed by 1 base and 3 bases, with 7 bases remaining between them. The CDR3 has 14 residues. Germline V gene lookup returns CDR1 SGHVS and CDR2 FQNEAQ. CDR3 nucleotide sequence: TGTGCCAGCAGCTTAGAAGGGTTTGGAAACACCATATATTTT. Translating gives CASSLEGFGNTIYF.

The rearrangement joins TRBV7-8 to TRBJ1-1, with D perhaps TRBD1 (5 bases). With 8 bases removed from V and 5 bases from J, the gap between germline ends came to 15 bases. Germline CDR1 is SGHVS and CDR2 is FQNEAQ. The CDR3 spans 13 residues. Written as DNA, the CDR3 is TGTGCCAGCCGTGCGGGGGTCGGGACTGAAGCTTTCTTT. It codes for CASRAGVGTEAFF.

The V gene is TRBV15, the J gene TRBJ1-2; D perhaps matches TRBD1 (5 bases). CDR1 and CDR2 from the germline V gene are LNHNV and YYDKDF (reference sequence). This CDR3 contains 12 residues. With 5 bases removed from V and 7 bases from J, the gap between germline ends came to 11 bases. The CDR3: CATSGGLGGYTF. CDR3 nucleotide sequence: TGTGCCACCAGCGGGGGATTAGGTGGCTACACCTTC.

This clone was counted only a few times. This chain joins TRBV5-1 and TRBJ1-1, with 8 bases lining up with TRBD1. J was trimmed by 5 bases and V by 0 bases; bases with no gene match: 6. The V gene's germline CDR1 is SGHRS and CDR2 YFSETQ. This CDR3 contains 15 residues. Here the CDR3 reads CASSLEDRVGTEAFF. The DNA for the CDR3 is TGCGCCAGCAGCTTGGAGGACAGGGTTGGAACTGAAGCTTTCTTT.

V is TRBV3-1 (or the pseudogene TRBV3-2) and J is TRBJ2-5; 9 nucleotides align to TRBD2. The CDR3 totals 17 residues. J gave up 4 bases and V 1 base, and 10 bases lay outside the gene matches. Germline V lookup: CDR1 LGHDT, CDR2 YNNKEL (reference sequence). This chain's CDR3 is CASSQVLVSGGSETQYF. In DNA form, the CDR3 reads TGTGCCAGCAGCCAAGTTCTCGTTAGCGGGGGCTCAGAGACCCAGTACTTC.

V gene TRBV3-1 (or the pseudogene TRBV3-2) combines with J gene TRBJ2-1, with TRBD2 matching over 12 bases. This CDR3 is built from 17 residues. CDR1 and CDR2 from the germline V gene are LGHDT and YNNKEL (reference sequence). V lost 4 bases and J lost 3; bases outside the gene matches: 7. The CDR3 sequence is CASSRTTSGGFYNEQFF. In DNA form, the CDR3 reads TGTGCCAGCAGCCGGACCACTAGCGGGGGGTTCTACAATGAGCAGTTCTTC.

V and J are TRBV5-1 and TRBJ2-1, with 10 nucleotides matching TRBD2. V lost 1 base to trimming and J lost 2 bases; unmatched junction nucleotides: 6. The germline gives CDR1 SGHRS, CDR2 YFSETQ. The CDR3 is made up of 17 amino acids. The CDR3 DNA reads TGCGCCAGCAGCTTGTATAGCGGGGGGACCACCTACAATGAGCAGTTCTTC. This gives the protein CASSLYSGGTTYNEQFF.

The V and J genes are TRBV18 and TRBJ1-1; D might be TRBD1 (5 bases). The CDR3 length is 15 residues. V shed 0 bases and J shed 5 bases, with 13 bases lying between them. Germline values: CDR1 KGHSH, CDR2 LQKENI. CDR3 nucleotides: TGTGCCAGCTCACCACCGACGCAGGGTAGGACTGAAGCTTTCTTT. Protein sequence: CASSPPTQGRTEAFF. The full variable domain, with the rest looked up from reference TRBV18 and TRBJ1-1, is NAGVMQNPRHLVRRRGQEARLRCSPMKGHSHVYWYRQLPEEGLKFMVYLQKENIIDESGMPKERFSAEFPKEGPSILRIQQVVRGDSAAYFCASSPPTQGRTEAFFGQGTRLTVV.

For the CDR3, the DNA is TGTGCCAGCAGTTACTCGAGAACGGGTTCACCCCTCCACTTT. Protein: CASSYSRTGSPLHF. The rearrangement joins TRBV6-5 to TRBJ1-6, with no clear D. V was cut by 0 bases and J by 9 bases, with 9 bases left in between. This CDR3 spans 14 amino acids. The germline CDR1 and CDR2 sequences are MNHEY and SVGAGI.

V usage is TRBV2 and J usage is TRBJ1-2; TRBD1 agrees at 10 bases. Germline trimming cut 6 bases from V and 3 bases from J; bases unmatched to any gene: 7. Germline V gene lookup returns CDR1 SNHLY and CDR2 FYNNEI. CDR3 length: 15 amino acids. In DNA, the CDR3 is TGTGCCAGCAGGGGGACAGGGGATGTATACTATGGCTACACCTTC. This encodes CASRGTGDVYYGYTF.

This CDR3 is CASSLGTGGEQYF. The CDR3 coding sequence is TGTGCCAGCAGCCTGGGGACAGGGGGCGAGCAGTACTTC. The J gene is TRBJ2-7, the V gene TRBV11-2, with 11 bases lining up with TRBD1. The J segment lost 6 bases and the V segment lost 5 bases, leaving 3 bases of the junction unmatched. The CDR3 length is 13 residues. Germline V CDR1 and CDR2: SGHAT, FQNNGV.

V gene TRBV5-1 combines with J gene TRBJ1-4; D unclear. The CDR3 totals 15 residues. Trimming cost V 0 bases and J 8 bases, with 14 bases left between them. CDR1 is SGHRS and CDR2 is YFSETQ in the germline V gene. DNA of the CDR3: TGCGCCAGCAGCTTGGCCGGGAAGACGGGAGAAAAACTGTTTTTT. It translates to CASSLAGKTGEKLFF.

The CDR3 sequence: CASSQDNRFLQETQYF. CDR3 DNA sequence: TGTGCCAGCAGCCAAGATAACAGATTCTTACAAGAGACCCAGTACTTC. The V gene is TRBV4-2, the J gene TRBJ2-5; no clear D gene. The CDR3 extends over 16 amino acids. CDR1 is LGHNA, CDR2 YNFKEQ, per germline. V lost 0 bases and J 2 bases, leaving 13 bases between the germline ends.

V and J are TRBV5-1 and TRBJ2-4; D is undetermined. The CDR3 totals 13 residues. The V gene lost 1 base and the J gene lost 7 bases, with 9 bases spanning the gap. The germline CDR1 and CDR2 sequences are SGHRS and YFSETQ. The chain's CDR3 is CASSLLEGNIQYF. The DNA for the CDR3 is TGCGCCAGCAGCTTGTTGGAAGGCAACATTCAGTACTTC.

The rearrangement links TRBV7-9 to TRBJ2-2, with D possibly TRBD1 on 6 matching bases. The CDR3 length is 15 residues. The ends were cut back, 5 bases at V and 2 bases at J, with 12 bases in the middle. Looked up from germline, CDR1 is SEHNR and CDR2 is FQNEAQ (reference sequence). This chain's CDR3 is CASSPQGRNTGELFF. DNA of the CDR3: TGTGCCAGCAGCCCACAGGGTCGAAACACCGGGGAGCTGTTTTTT.

This clone was seen only a few times. This chain uses TRBV19 with TRBJ2-1, with a possible D match to TRBD1 (5 bases). From germline, CDR1 is LNHDA and CDR2 SQIVND (reference sequence). The CDR3 length is 13 residues. V lost 7 bases and J lost 9, with 16 bases in between. Written as DNA, the CDR3 is TGTGCCAGTACCTCCCAGGGTTTTGGTGAGCAGTTCTTC. Protein product: CASTSQGFGEQFF. Full variable domain (outside the CDR3, taken from reference TRBV19 and TRBJ2-1): DGGITQSPKYLFRKEGQNVTLSCEQNLNHDAMYWYRQDPGQGLRLIYYSQIVNDFQKGDIAEGYSVSREKKESFPLTVTSAQKNPTAFYLCASTSQGFGEQFFGPGTRLTVL.

The chain is built from TRBV10-2 and TRBJ2-7; a possible D gene is TRBD1 (5 bases). CDR1 WSHSY and CDR2 SAAADI come from the germline V gene. V lost 9 bases to trimming and J lost 0 bases, with 18 bases between them. The CDR3 is 15 residues long. The CDR3, as DNA: TGCGCCAGACGAGCGATGACGACAGACTCCTACGAGCAGTACTTC. Its protein product is CARRAMTTDSYEQYF.

This chain joins TRBV5-1 and TRBJ2-1; 7 bases are a match to TRBD2. Germline trimming cut 2 bases from V and 6 bases from J; bases unmatched to any gene: 8. Germline CDR1 SGHRS, CDR2 YFSETQ. The CDR3 is made up of 15 amino acids. The CDR3 reads CASSFGAGFVNEQFF. In DNA form, the CDR3 reads TGCGCCAGCAGCTTCGGAGCGGGGTTCGTCAATGAGCAGTTCTTC. Full variable domain (outside the CDR3, taken from reference TRBV5-1 and TRBJ2-1): KAGVTQTPRYLIKTRGQQVTLSCSPISGHRSVSWYQQTPGQGLQFLFEYFSETQRNKGNFPGRFSGRQFSNSRSEMNVSTLELGDSALYLCASSFGAGFVNEQFFGPGTRLTVL.

V is TRBV27 and J is TRBJ2-7, with D possibly matching TRBD1 (6 bases). V was cut by 3 bases and J by 2 bases, with 14 bases left in between. Looked up from germline, CDR1 is MNHEY and CDR2 is SMNVEV (reference sequence). This CDR3 contains 15 residues. The CDR3 DNA is TGTGCCAGCAGTTTGACCGGGACACTACCCTACGAGCAGTACTTC. Protein: CASSLTGTLPYEQYF.

J is TRBJ1-3 and V is TRBV11-2, with TRBD1 identical over 11 bases. The CDR3 has 15 amino acids. V lost 6 bases to trimming and J lost 7 bases; unmatched junction nucleotides: 8. The germline gives CDR1 SGHAT, CDR2 FQNNGV. Written as DNA, the CDR3 is TGTGCCAGCAGTCCGACCGGGACAGGGGGGAACACCATATATTTT. It translates to CASSPTGTGGNTIYF.

This clone was counted a few times. This chain uses TRBV24-1 with TRBJ2-3; D not certain. V shed 2 bases and J shed 2 bases, with 4 bases lying between them. The CDR3 contains 13 residues. Looked up from germline, CDR1 is KGHDR and CDR2 is SFDVKD. CDR3 loop: CATSDSNTDTQYF. As DNA, the CDR3 is TGTGCCACCAGTGATTCGAACACAGATACGCAGTATTTT.

This chain joins TRBV2 and TRBJ2-7, with 7 bases identical to TRBD1. CDR1 and CDR2 (germline): SNHLY, FYNNEI. After removal of 6 bases from V and 0 bases from J, the junction contained 8 bases not matched to a gene. This CDR3 is built from 15 residues. The CDR3 DNA sequence: TGTGCCAGCAGCCGGGACAGTACTAGCTCCTACGAGCAGTACTTC. The encoded protein is CASSRDSTSSYEQYF.

The V call is TRBV6-5, the J call TRBJ1-2, with D possibly being TRBD1 (5 bases). Germline V gives CDR1 MNHEY, CDR2 SVGAGI. Trimming took off 7 bases at V and 7 bases at J, with 16 bases between the two ends. The CDR3 has 13 residues. CDR3 sequence: CASTRDGIFGYTF. The CDR3 bases are TGTGCCAGCACCCGGGACGGAATTTTTGGCTACACCTTC.

This clone turned up a few times. V and J are TRBV5-5 and TRBJ1-4; D unclear. In germline, CDR1 is SGHKS, CDR2 YYEKEE (reference sequence). The CDR3 has 14 residues. V lost 4 bases and J 8 bases, leaving 15 bases between the germline ends. This chain's CDR3 is CASSLNKAGEKLFF. The CDR3 coding sequence is TGTGCCAGCAGCCTAAACAAGGCAGGAGAAAAACTGTTTTTT.

CDR3 nucleotide sequence: TGTGCCAGCAGCCAAGGGACAGGGACGAATGGCTACACCTTC. It specifies CASSQGTGTNGYTF. This chain uses TRBV3-1 (or the pseudogene TRBV3-2) with TRBJ1-2; 8 nucleotides align to TRBD1. V shed 1 base, J shed 6 bases, and the junction held 4 bases outside the gene matches. Germline CDR1 LGHDT, CDR2 YNNKEL (reference sequence). The CDR3 loop spans 14 amino acids.

The V gene is TRBV2, the J gene TRBJ1-5, with D possibly TRBD1 on 5 matching bases. With 5 bases removed from V and 1 base from J, the gap between germline ends came to 24 bases. The CDR3 is 19 amino acids. Germline values: CDR1 SNHLY, CDR2 FYNNEI. Here the CDR3 reads CASSRVTGTNLRSNQPQHF. Here the CDR3 DNA reads TGTGCCAGCAGTCGGGTTACAGGAACAAATCTAAGGAGCAATCAGCCCCAGCATTTT. The whole variable domain, remainder taken from reference TRBV2 and TRBJ1-5, is EPEVTQTPSHQVTQMGQEVILRCVPISNHLYFYWYRQILGQKVEFLVSFYNNEISEKSEIFDDQFSVERPDGSNFTLKIRSTKLEDSAMYFCASSRVTGTNLRSNQPQHFGDGTRLSIL.